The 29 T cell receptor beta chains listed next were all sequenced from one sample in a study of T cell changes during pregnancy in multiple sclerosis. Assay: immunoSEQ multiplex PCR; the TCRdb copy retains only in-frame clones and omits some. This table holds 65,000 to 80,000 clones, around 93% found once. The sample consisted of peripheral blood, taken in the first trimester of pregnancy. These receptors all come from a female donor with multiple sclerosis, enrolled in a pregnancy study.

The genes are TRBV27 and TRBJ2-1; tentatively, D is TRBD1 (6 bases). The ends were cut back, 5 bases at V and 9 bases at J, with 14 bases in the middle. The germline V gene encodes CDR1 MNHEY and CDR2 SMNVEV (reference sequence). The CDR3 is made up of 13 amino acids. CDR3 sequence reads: CASSNGGGGEQFF. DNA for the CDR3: TGTGCCAGCAGTAATGGGGGCGGTGGTGAGCAGTTCTTC.

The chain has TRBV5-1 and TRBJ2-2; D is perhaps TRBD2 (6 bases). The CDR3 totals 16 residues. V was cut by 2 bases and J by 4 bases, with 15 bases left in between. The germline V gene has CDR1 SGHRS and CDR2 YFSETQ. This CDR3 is CASSLTRLVFTGELFF. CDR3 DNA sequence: TGCGCCAGCAGCTTAACTAGACTAGTCTTCACCGGGGAGCTGTTTTTT.

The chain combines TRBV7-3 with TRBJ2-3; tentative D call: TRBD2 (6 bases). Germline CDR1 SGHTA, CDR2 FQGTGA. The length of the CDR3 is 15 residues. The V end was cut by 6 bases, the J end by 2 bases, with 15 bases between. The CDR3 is CASSRSGGNTDTQYF. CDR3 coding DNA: TGTGCCAGCAGTCGGTCCGGGGGAAACACAGATACGCAGTATTTT.

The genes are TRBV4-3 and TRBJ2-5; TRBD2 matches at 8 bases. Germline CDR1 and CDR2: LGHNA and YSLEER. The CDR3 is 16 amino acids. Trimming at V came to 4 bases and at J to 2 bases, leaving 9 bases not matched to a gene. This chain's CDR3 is CASSRGGSGEQETQYF. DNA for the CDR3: TGCGCCAGCAGCCGAGGGGGTAGCGGGGAGCAAGAGACCCAGTACTTC.

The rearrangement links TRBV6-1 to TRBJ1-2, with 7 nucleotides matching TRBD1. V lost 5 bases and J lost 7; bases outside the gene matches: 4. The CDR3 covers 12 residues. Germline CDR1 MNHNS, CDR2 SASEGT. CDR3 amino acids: CASSSDRVGYTF. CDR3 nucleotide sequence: TGTGCCAGCAGTTCTGACAGGGTTGGCTACACCTTC.

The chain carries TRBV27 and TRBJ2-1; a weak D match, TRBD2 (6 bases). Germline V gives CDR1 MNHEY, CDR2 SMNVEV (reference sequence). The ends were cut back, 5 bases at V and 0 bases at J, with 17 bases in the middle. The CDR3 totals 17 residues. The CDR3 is CASSPPFSGNSYNEQFF. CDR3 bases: TGTGCCAGCAGTCCACCTTTTAGCGGCAACTCCTACAATGAGCAGTTCTTC.

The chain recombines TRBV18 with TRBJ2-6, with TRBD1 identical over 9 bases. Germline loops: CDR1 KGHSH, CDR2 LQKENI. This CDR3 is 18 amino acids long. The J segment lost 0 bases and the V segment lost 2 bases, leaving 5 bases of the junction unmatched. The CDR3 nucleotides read TGTGCCAGCTCACCAACAGGGGGCGAAAGCTCTGGGGCCAACGTCCTGACTTTC. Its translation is CASSPTGGESSGANVLTF. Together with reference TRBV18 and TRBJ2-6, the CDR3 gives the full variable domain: NAGVMQNPRHLVRRRGQEARLRCSPMKGHSHVYWYRQLPEEGLKFMVYLQKENIIDESGMPKERFSAEFPKEGPSILRIQQVVRGDSAAYFCASSPTGGESSGANVLTFGAGSRLTVL.

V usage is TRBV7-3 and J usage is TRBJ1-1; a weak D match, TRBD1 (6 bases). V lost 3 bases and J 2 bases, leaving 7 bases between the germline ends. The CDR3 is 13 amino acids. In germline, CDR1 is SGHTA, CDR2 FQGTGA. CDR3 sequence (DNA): TGTGCCAGCAGCTTCAGGGGCAACACTGAAGCTTTCTTT. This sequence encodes CASSFRGNTEAFF.

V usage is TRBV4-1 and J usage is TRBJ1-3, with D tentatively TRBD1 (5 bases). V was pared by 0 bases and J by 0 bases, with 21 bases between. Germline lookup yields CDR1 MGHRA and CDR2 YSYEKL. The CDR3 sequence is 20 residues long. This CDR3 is CASSQDTYPGLQSSGNTIYF. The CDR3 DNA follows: TGCGCCAGCAGCCAAGATACATACCCGGGACTCCAGAGCTCTGGAAACACCATATATTTT.

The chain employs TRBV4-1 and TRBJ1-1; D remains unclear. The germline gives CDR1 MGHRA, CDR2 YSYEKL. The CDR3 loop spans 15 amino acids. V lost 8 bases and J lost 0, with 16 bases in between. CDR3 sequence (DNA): TGCGCCAGCGGTAAGAACAGCTACATGAACACTGAAGCTTTCTTT. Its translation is CASGKNSYMNTEAFF.

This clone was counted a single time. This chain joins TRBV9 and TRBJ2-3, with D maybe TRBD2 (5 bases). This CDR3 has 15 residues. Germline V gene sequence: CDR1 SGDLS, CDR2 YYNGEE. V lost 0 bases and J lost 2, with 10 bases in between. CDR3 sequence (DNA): TGTGCCAGCAGCGTAGACGAGCGGACCACAGATACGCAGTATTTT. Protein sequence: CASSVDERTTDTQYF.

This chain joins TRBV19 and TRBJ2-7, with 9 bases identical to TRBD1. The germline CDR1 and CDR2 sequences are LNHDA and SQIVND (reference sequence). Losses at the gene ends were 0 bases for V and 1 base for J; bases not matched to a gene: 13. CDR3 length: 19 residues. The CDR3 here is CASSIDHSPDRGRSYEQYF. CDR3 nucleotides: TGTGCCAGTAGTATAGATCATTCCCCGGACAGGGGAAGGTCCTACGAGCAGTACTTC.

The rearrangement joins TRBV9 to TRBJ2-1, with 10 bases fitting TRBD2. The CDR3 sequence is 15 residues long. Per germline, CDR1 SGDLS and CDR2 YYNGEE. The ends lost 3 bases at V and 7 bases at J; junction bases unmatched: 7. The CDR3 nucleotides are TGTGCCAGCAGCGCGGGACTAGCGATGACTAATGAGCAGTTCTTC. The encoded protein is CASSAGLAMTNEQFF.

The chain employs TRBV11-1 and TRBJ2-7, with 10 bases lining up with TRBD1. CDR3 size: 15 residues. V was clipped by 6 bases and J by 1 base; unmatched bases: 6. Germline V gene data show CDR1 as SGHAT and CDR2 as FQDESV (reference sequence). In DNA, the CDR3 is TGTGCCAGCAGTCGACAGGGGGCGTCTTCCTACGAGCAGTACTTC. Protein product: CASSRQGASSYEQYF.

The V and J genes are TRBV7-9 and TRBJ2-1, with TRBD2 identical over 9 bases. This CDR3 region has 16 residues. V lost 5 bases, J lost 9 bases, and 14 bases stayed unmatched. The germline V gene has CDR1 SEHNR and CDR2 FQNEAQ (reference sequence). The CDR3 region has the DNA TGTGCCAGCAGCAACGCAGGCGGCGGGAGGGTCGGTGAGCAGTTCTTC. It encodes CASSNAGGGRVGEQFF.

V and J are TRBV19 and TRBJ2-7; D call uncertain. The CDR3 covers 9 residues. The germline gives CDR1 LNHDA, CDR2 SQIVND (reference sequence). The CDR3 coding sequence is TGTAACAACTCCTACGAGCAGTACTTC. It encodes CNNSYEQYF.

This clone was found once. CDR3: CASSLTGLGNQPQHF. The CDR3 DNA sequence: TGTGCCAGCTCATTGACAGGGCTCGGCAATCAGCCCCAGCATTTT. J is TRBJ1-5 and V is TRBV18, with 7 bases that match TRBD1. This CDR3 has 15 residues. CDR1 and CDR2 (germline): KGHSH, LQKENI. Trimming removed 5 bases from V and 2 bases from J; junction bases left unmatched: 6.

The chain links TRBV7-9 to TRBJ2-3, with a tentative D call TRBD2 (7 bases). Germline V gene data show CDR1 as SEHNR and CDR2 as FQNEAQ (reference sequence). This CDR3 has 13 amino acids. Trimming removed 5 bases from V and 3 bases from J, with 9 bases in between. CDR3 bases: TGTGCCAGCAGCGGGGGGGCTACAGATACGCAGTATTTT. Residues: CASSGGATDTQYF.

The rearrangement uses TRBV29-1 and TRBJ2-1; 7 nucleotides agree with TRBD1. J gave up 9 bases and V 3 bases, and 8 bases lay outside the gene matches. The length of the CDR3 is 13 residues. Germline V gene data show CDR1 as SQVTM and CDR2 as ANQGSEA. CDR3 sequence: CSVEGTAVGEQFF. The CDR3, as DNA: TGCAGCGTTGAGGGGACAGCGGTCGGTGAGCAGTTCTTC.

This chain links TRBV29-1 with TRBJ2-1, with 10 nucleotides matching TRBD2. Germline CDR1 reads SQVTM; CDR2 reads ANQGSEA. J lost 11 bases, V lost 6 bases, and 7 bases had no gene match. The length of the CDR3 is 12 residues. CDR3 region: CSVASGSTQQFF. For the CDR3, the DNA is TGCAGCGTGGCTAGCGGGAGCACGCAGCAGTTCTTC.

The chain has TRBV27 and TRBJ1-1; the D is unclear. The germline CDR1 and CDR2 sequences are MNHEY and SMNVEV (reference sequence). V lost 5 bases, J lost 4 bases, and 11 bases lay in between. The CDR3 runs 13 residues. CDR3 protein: CASSTGRSTEAFF. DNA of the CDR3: TGTGCCAGCAGTACCGGGAGGAGCACTGAAGCTTTCTTT.

The CDR3 sequence is CASSVTGANNGYTF. DNA for the CDR3: TGTGCCAGCAGCGTTACAGGGGCGAACAATGGCTACACCTTC. The V call is TRBV9, the J call TRBJ1-2, with TRBD1 matching 7 bases. Unmatched junction bases numbered 7, after V lost 2 bases and J lost 6 bases. The CDR3 runs 14 residues. Germline V gives CDR1 SGDLS, CDR2 YYNGEE.

The CDR3 DNA reads TGTGCCAGTAGTGGGAGGCGGTTCCAAGAGACCCAGTACTTC. This encodes CASSGRRFQETQYF. V is TRBV19 and J is TRBJ2-5; a weak D match, TRBD2 (6 bases). The germline V and J ends were trimmed by 5 bases and 1 base, with 11 bases remaining between them. Germline CDR1 LNHDA, CDR2 SQIVND (reference sequence). The CDR3 sequence is 14 residues long.

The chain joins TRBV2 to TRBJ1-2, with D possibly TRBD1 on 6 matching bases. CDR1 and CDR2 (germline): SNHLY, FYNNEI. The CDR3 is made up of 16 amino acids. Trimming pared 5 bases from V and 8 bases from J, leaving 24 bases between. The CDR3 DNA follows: TGTGCCAGCAGTTTGGGGGGGCGCAAAACCCCTGGGGGCTACACCTTC. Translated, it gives CASSLGGRKTPGGYTF. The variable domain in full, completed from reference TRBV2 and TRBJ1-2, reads EPEVTQTPSHQVTQMGQEVILRCVPISNHLYFYWYRQILGQKVEFLVSFYNNEISEKSEIFDDQFSVERPDGSNFTLKIRSTKLEDSAMYFCASSLGGRKTPGGYTFGSGTRLTVV.

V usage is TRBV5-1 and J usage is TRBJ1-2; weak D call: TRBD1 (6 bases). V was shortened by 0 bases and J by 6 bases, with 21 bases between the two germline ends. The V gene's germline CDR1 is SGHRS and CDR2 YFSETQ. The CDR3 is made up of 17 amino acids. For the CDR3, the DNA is TGCGCCAGCAGCTTGGAACCTATGGACAGCAATCTCGATGGCTACACCTTC. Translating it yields CASSLEPMDSNLDGYTF.

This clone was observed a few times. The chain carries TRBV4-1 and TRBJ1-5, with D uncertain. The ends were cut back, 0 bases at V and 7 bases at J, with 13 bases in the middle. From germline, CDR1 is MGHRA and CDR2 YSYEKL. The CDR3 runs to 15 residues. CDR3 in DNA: TGCGCCAGCAGCCAAGATCTACAGAGGGAGCAGCCCCAGCATTTT. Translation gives CASSQDLQREQPQHF.

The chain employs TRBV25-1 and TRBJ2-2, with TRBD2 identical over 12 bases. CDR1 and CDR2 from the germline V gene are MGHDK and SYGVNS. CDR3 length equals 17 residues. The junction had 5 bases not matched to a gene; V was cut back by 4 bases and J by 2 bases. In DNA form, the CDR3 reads TGTGCCAGCAGTGCACGGACTAGCGGGACTAACACCGGGGAGCTGTTTTTT. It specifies CASSARTSGTNTGELFF.

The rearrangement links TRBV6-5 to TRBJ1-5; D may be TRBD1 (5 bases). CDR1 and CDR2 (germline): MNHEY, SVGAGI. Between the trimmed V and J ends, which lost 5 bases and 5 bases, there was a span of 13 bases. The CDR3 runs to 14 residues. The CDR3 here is CASSRDRDYQPQHF. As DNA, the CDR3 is TGTGCCAGCAGTCGTGACAGAGATTATCAGCCCCAGCATTTT.

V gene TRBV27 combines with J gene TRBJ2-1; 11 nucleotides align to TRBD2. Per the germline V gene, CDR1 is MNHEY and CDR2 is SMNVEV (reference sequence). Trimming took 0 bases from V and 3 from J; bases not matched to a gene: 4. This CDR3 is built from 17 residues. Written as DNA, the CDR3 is TGTGCCAGCAGTTTATCCTCTAGCGGGGGGTTCTACAATGAGCAGTTCTTC. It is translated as CASSLSSSGGFYNEQFF.